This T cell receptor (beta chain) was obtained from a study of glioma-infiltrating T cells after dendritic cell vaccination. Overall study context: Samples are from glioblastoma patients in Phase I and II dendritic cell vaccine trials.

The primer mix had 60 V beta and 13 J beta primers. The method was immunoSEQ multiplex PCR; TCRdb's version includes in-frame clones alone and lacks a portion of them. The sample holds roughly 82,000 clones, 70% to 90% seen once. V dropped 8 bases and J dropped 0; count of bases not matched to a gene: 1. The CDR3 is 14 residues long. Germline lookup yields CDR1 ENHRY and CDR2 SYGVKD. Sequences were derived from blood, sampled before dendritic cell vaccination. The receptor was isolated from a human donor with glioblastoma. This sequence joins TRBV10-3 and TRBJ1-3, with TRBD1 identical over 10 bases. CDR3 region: CAIWTGGSGNTIYF. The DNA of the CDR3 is TGTGCCATCTGGACAGGGGGCTCTGGAAACACCATATATTTT.